This TCR beta chain was identified during a study of T cell clusters in autoimmune cytopenias. The study's findings and limits: The cluster-lack signature was not seen for secondary cytopenia versus chronic lymphocytic leukemia. The T cell clusters were defined only in silico, without experimental functional validation.

Each sample's input was roughly 250 ng genomic DNA, about 38,000 genome equivalents. Per germline, CDR1 MNHEY and CDR2 SMNVEV (reference sequence). The CDR3 sequence is 14 residues long. By frequency, this clonotype is medium-sized. Its matching antigen is unknown. One tube held mixed TRB-A and TRB-B primer pools for touch-down PCR. TCRdb re-called the multiplex PCR reads and gives one entry per CDR3 protein, without DNA. The sample table sets out a few thousand distinct CDR3 sequences. The chain uses TRBV27 and TRBJ2-7; TCRdb's assignment of TRBD1 cannot be checked, as there is no DNA. Sequenced input: peripheral blood. The receptor comes from a human donor with an autoimmune cytopenia or autoimmune hepatitis (not recorded which). The CDR3 sequence is CASSLRQGTYEQYF.